This T cell receptor beta chain was recovered during a study of T cells after yellow fever vaccination. Across the study: Fractions of low cell number were prepared using SMART-Seq v4 Ultra Low Input. General study results and limits: Highly abundant clonotypes carried over from the bulk population could end up in FACS-sorted repertoires as contaminants. Among primary-vaccination clones, most reappeared after the booster, at 95% to 96% for CD4 and around 90% for CD8.

After removal of 6 bases from V and 6 bases from J, the junction contained 4 bases not matched to a gene. The CDR3 length is 11 residues. Germline CDR1 SQVTM, CDR2 ANQGSEA. Template switching by 5'RACE produced TCR cDNA, adding a universal primer site and UMIs. TCRdb independently ran MiXCR on the 5' RACE reads; one entry per CDR3 protein. The sample includes 600,000 to 750,000 distinct CDR3 sequences, 9% to 15% seen only once; the top ten take around 14%. This clonotype has a handful of counts. Its target is not known. The sample here was PBMCs, taken on the day of the yellow fever booster vaccination. The chain combines TRBV29-1 with TRBJ1-1, with TRBD1 matching 7 bases. This clonotype was sampled from a young man who received the YFV17D yellow fever vaccine. The CDR3 nucleotides are TGCAGCGTCAAAGGGACAGCTGAAGCTTTCTTT. Translated: CSVKGTAEAFF.